These 8 T cell receptor beta chains were all obtained from the same sample, sequenced in a study of blood T cell repertoires in COVID-19. Profiling relied on immunoSEQ multiplex PCR, and the TCRdb table lists in-frame clones only, not all of them. The sample shows 150,000 to 180,000 clones, about 85% of them seen only once. Sequencing was performed on peripheral blood. These TCRs come from a man in his fifties or sixties with COVID-19, enrolled during active disease.

This clone was picked up one time. The genes are TRBV2 and TRBJ1-6; D is perhaps TRBD1 (5 bases). Germline lookup yields CDR1 SNHLY and CDR2 FYNNEI. The length of the CDR3 is 16 residues. V gave up 4 bases and J gave up 7 bases, with 17 bases separating them. In nucleotides, the CDR3 is TGTGCCAGCAGTGTCGGAGGGGTATCTCGGAATTCACCCCTCCACTTT. Translating it yields CASSVGGVSRNSPLHF. The whole variable domain, filled in from reference TRBV2 and TRBJ1-6, reads EPEVTQTPSHQVTQMGQEVILRCVPISNHLYFYWYRQILGQKVEFLVSFYNNEISEKSEIFDDQFSVERPDGSNFTLKIRSTKLEDSAMYFCASSVGGVSRNSPLHFGNGTRLTVT.

The V and J genes are TRBV7-3 and TRBJ2-5, with TRBD2 identical over 10 bases. Losses at the gene ends were 5 bases for V and 5 bases for J; bases not matched to a gene: 8. Germline CDR1 reads SGHTA; CDR2 reads FQGTGA. The CDR3 has 15 residues. CDR3: CASSQTGLAYETQYF. In DNA, the CDR3 is TGTGCCAGCAGCCAAACGGGACTAGCGTATGAGACCCAGTACTTC.

To note about this clone: This CDR3 is also generated by other DNA sequences in the sample. V usage is TRBV6-5 and J usage is TRBJ1-5; 8 nucleotides agree with TRBD1. This CDR3 is built from 14 residues. After removal of 2 bases from V and 4 bases from J, the junction contained 1 base not matched to a gene. Germline assignment: CDR1 MNHEY and CDR2 SVGAGI. CDR3 loop: CASSYDRGNQPQHF. The CDR3 coding sequence is TGTGCCAGCAGTTACGACAGGGGTAATCAGCCCCAGCATTTT.

This sequence joins TRBV19 and TRBJ1-6; D unresolved. The CDR3 is made up of 11 amino acids. V shed 10 bases and J shed 11 bases, with 12 bases lying between them. Per germline, CDR1 LNHDA and CDR2 SQIVND (reference sequence). In DNA, the CDR3 is TGTGCCACCAAAGCGGATGCACCCCTCCACTTT. This sequence encodes CATKADAPLHF.

This clone is a singleton in its sample. This chain connects TRBV29-1 to TRBJ1-4; 10 nucleotides align to TRBD1. CDR1 and CDR2 (germline): SQVTM, ANQGSEA. The CDR3 is made up of 12 amino acids. Losses at the gene ends were 7 bases for V and 7 bases for J; bases not matched to a gene: 3. Here the CDR3 reads CSGGTGVEKLFF. The CDR3 nucleotides read TGCAGCGGCGGGACAGGGGTTGAAAAACTGTTTTTT.

The chain couples TRBV6-2 or TRBV6-3 to TRBJ1-2, with 7 bases aligning to TRBD1. V trimming: 0 bases; J trimming: 2 bases; junction bases outside the gene matches: 3. The CDR3 is made up of 15 amino acids. Germline V gene data show CDR1 as MNHEY and CDR2 as SVGEGT. The CDR3 coding sequence is TGTGCCAGCAGTTACTCGCCCAGGGGGAACTATGGCTACACCTTC. The encoded protein is CASSYSPRGNYGYTF.

This chain uses TRBV6-5 with TRBJ1-4; D is uncertain. The CDR3 spans 14 residues. Germline lookup yields CDR1 MNHEY and CDR2 SVGAGI. The V gene lost 6 bases and the J gene lost 0 bases, with 8 bases spanning the gap. The CDR3 region has the DNA TGTGCCAGCAGGACGGGTGCAACTAATGAAAAACTGTTTTTT. Translated, it gives CASRTGATNEKLFF.

The chain has TRBV18 and TRBJ2-2; TRBD1 matches 8 bases. This CDR3 has 13 amino acids. J gave up 7 bases and V 6 bases, and 4 bases lay outside the gene matches. Germline CDR1 KGHSH, CDR2 LQKENI. The CDR3 coding sequence is TGTGCCAGCTCGGCAGACAGGGGCGGGGAGCTGTTTTTT. It specifies CASSADRGGELFF.